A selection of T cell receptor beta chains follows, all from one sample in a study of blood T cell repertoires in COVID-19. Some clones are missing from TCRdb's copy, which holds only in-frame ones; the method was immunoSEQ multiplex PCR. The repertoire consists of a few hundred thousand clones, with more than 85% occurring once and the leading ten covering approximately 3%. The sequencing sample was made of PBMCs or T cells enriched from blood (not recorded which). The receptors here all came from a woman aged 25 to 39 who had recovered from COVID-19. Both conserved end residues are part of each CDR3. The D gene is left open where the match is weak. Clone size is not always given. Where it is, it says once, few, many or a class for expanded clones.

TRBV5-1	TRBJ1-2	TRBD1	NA	TGCGCCAGCAGCTTAGGGACAGGGGGCCTCCGGTATGGCTACACCTTC	CASSLGTGGLRYGYTF
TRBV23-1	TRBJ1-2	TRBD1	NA	TGCGCCAGCAGCCTGGGACAGCTGAACTATGGCTACACCTTC	CASSLGQLNYGYTF
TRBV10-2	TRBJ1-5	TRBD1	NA	TGCGCCAGCAGTGAGTCGGGGACAGGGGGCCCCATAACCAATCAGCCCCAGCATTTT	CASSESGTGGPITNQPQHF
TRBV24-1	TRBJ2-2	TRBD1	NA	TGTGCCACCAGTGATTTGCCAGGGGGTATAGCCGGGGAGCTGTTTTTT	CATSDLPGGIAGELFF
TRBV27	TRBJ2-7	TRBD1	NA	TGTGCCACAGTCCGCAGGGGGCCTTATTCCTACGAGCAGTACTTC	CATVRRGPYSYEQYF
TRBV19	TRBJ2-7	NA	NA	TGTGCCAGTGGAGGACCTCCCTACGAGCAGTACTTC	CASGGPPYEQYF
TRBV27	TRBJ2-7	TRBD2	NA	TGTGCCAGCAGTACTCAGACTAGCGGGGCACTCTTCTACGAGCAGTACTTC	CASSTQTSGALFYEQYF
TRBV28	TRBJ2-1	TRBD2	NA	TGTGCCAGCAGTCGACTAGCGGGCCAATCCTACAATGAGCAGTTCTTC	CASSRLAGQSYNEQFF
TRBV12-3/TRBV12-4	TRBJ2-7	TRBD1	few	TGTGCCAGCAGTATATGGGACAGACGGTACTTC	CASSIWDRRYF
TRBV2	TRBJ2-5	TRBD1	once	TGTGCCAGCAGTGACATACAGGGGCACCAAGAGACCCAGTACTTC	CASSDIQGHQETQYF
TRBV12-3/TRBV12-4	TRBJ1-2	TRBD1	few	TGTGCCAGCCGCATCAGGGGGCTTGATGGCTACACCTTC	CASRIRGLDGYTF
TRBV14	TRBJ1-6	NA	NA	TGTGCCAGCAGCCAAGGCGACTCCTATAATTCACCCCTCCACTTT	CASSQGDSYNSPLHF
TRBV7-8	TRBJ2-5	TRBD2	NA	TGTGCCAGCAGCCGTGTCGGGTTAGCGGGAAAAGAGACCCAGTACTTC	CASSRVGLAGKETQYF
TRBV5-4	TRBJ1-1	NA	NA	TGTGCCAGCAGCCTCTCGAAACAGGGGAACACTGAAGCTTTCTTT	CASSLSKQGNTEAFF
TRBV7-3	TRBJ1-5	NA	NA	TGTGCCAGCAGCGATCGACAGGGCAATCAGCCCCAGCATTTT	CASSDRQGNQPQHF
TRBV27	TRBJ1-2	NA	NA	TGTGCCAGCAGCTGGCAGCGGGGGGCGGTAGGCTACACCTTC	CASSWQRGAVGYTF
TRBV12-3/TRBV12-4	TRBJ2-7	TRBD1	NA	TGTGCCAGCAGTCCCGGACAGGGAGGAGTGCAGTACTTC	CASSPGQGGVQYF
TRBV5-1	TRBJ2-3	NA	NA	TGCGCCAGCAGCTCTCTCAGCGTTGAGTTGAGGGATACGCAGTATTTT	CASSSLSVELRDTQYF
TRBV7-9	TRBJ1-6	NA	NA	TGTGCCAGCAGCTCGGGGTGGATAAATTCACCCCTCCACTTT	CASSSGWINSPLHF
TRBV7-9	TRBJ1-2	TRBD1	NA	TGTGCCAGCAGCTCATGGGACAGGGACTATGGCTACACCTTC	CASSSWDRDYGYTF
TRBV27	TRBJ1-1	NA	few	TGTGCCAGCAGTTTTGTCGGAGAACGGGAAGCTTTCTTT	CASSFVGEREAFF
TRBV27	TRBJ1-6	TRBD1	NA	TGTGCCAGCAGTTTACCGACAGGGTTAGGTTCACCCCTCCACTTT	CASSLPTGLGSPLHF
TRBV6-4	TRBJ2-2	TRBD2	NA	TGTGCCAGCAGTAGGCTAGCGGGAGTCACCGGGGAGCTGTTTTTT	CASSRLAGVTGELFF
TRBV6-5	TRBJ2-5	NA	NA	TGTGCCAGCAGCTGGTATGGCAGGCGGGGAGAGACCCAGTACTTC	CASSWYGRRGETQYF
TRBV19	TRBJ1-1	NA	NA	TGTTCTTCGGAGGGGTGGACTGAAGCTTTCTTT	CSSEGWTEAFF
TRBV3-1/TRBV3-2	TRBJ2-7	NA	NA	TGTGCCAGCAGCCCCCGCCCGGGGGAGCAGTACTTC	CASSPRPGEQYF
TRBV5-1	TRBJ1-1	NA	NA	TGCGCCAGCAGCCTGACAGAAACTGAAGCTTTCTTT	CASSLTETEAFF
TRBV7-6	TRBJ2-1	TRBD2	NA	TGTGCCAGCAGCCTTGGGGGGGGGTACCCTAATGAGCAGTTCTTC	CASSLGGGYPNEQFF
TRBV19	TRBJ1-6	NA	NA	TGTGCCAGTAGTATATCAGGTCCCGATTCACCCCTCCACTTT	CASSISGPDSPLHF
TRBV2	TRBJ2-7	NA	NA	TGTGCCAGCTCACGGGGCTACGAGCAGTACTTC	CASSRGYEQYF
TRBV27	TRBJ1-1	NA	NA	TGTGCCAGCAGCGAGACCGGGGGGAGAGAGGCTTTCTTT	CASSETGGREAFF
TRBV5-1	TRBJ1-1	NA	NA	TGCGCCAGCAGCTTGAGGTGGGGCGTCGGGACTGAAGCTTTCTTT	CASSLRWGVGTEAFF
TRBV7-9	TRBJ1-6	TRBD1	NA	TGTGCCAGCAGCTTCGGCCGGACAGGGGGAAATTCACCCCTCCACTTT	CASSFGRTGGNSPLHF
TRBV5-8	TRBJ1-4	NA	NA	TGTGCCAGCAGCTTTAGACAGCTCGTGATTAATGAAAAACTGTTTTTT	CASSFRQLVINEKLFF
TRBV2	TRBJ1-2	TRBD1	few	TGTGCCAGCAGTGCCCAGGGGGGCTTTAAGGGCTACACCTTC	CASSAQGGFKGYTF
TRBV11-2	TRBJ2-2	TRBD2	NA	TGTGCCAGCAGCTTCATACTAGCGGGGGGGAGGGTGTTTTTT	CASSFILAGGRVFF
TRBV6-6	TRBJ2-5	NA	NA	TGTGCCAGCAGAGATCCGGGACAACAAGAGACCCAGTACTTC	CASRDPGQQETQYF
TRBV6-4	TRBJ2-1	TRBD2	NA	TGTGCCAGCAGTGACTCGGGGAGCGGGAGGGGAGAGCAGTTCTTC	CASSDSGSGRGEQFF
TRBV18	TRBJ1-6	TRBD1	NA	TGTGCCAGCTCACCTACAGGGGGCAATTCACCCCTCCACTTT	CASSPTGGNSPLHF
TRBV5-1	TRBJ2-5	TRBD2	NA	TGCGCCAGCAGCTCCTTAGCGGGGGGCGACCAAGAGACCCAGTACTTC	CASSSLAGGDQETQYF
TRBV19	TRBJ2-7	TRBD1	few	TGTGCCAGTAGAGGGACAGGTTATTACGAGCAGTACTTC	CASRGTGYYEQYF
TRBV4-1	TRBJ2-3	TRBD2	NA	TGCGCCAGCAGCCACCACGGGACTAGCGGGCGAAGCACAGATACGCAGTATTTT	CASSHHGTSGRSTDTQYF
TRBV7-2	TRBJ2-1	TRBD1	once	TGTGCCAGCAGCTCCGACAGGGCACGAAACAATGAGCAGTTCTTC	CASSSDRARNNEQFF
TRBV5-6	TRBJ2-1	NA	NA	TGTGCCAGCCGGAAGGCTGGGCGTAATGAGCAGTTCTTC	CASRKAGRNEQFF
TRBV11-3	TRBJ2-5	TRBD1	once	TGTGCCAGCAGCCCCGGACAGGGATTATTAGGATTAGAGACCCAGTACTTC	CASSPGQGLLGLETQYF
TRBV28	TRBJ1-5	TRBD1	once	TGTGCCAGCAGTCCACAGGGGGCGAGGCAGCCCCAGCATTTT	CASSPQGARQPQHF
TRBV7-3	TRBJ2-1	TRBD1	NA	TGTGCCAGCAGCTTAACTGACAGGGTAGCCAATGAGCAGTTCTTC	CASSLTDRVANEQFF
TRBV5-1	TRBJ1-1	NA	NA	TGCGCCAGCAGCTTGGAGGCAGGGGAGTGGGACACTGAAGCTTTCTTT	CASSLEAGEWDTEAFF
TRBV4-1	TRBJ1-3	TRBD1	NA	TGCGCCAGCAGCCAAGTCACAGGGGGCGGAAACACCATATATTTT	CASSQVTGGGNTIYF
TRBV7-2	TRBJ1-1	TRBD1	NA	TGTGCCAGCAGCTTAGGCCCCGGACAGGGGGCTGAAGCTTTCTTT	CASSLGPGQGAEAFF
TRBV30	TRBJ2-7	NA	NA	TGTGCCTGGGGGCCAGGGACCTACGAGCAGTACTTC	CAWGPGTYEQYF